This T cell receptor (beta chain) was sequenced during a study of Ad26.COV2.S vaccination and SARS-CoV-2 variants. Whole-study findings and limits: It was vaccine recipients, not placebo recipients, who had the higher spike-specific TCR breadth. Measures of TCR breadth and depth may have fallen short of total T cell responses. Comparability of non-spike TCR breadth was observed across vaccine and placebo recipients.

Treatment noted: some 19 received Ad26.COV2.S at low or high dose, single or two shots; roughly five received placebo; per-sample allocation not given. Sampling was performed 63 days after the first vaccine or placebo injection. SARS-CoV-2 spike from the Wuhan strain was encoded by the vaccine, an Ad26 vector. A word on this clone: The antigen is undetermined.

TCRdb's copy holds only in-frame clones and misses some; the assay was immunoSEQ multiplex PCR. The table lists about 350,000 clones, 88% of them singletons. After removal of 8 bases from V and 7 bases from J, the junction contained 8 bases not matched to a gene. The CDR3 has 13 amino acids. Germline CDR1 is SNHLY and CDR2 is FYNNEI. V usage is TRBV2 and J usage is TRBJ1-2, with 9 positions matching TRBD1. The input for sequencing was peripheral blood, taken in a trial of Ad26.COV2.S vaccine versus placebo. This receptor was obtained from a person between 18 and 65 years old who received the Ad26.COV2.S COVID-19 vaccine or a placebo. CDR3 in amino acids: CASGGDRDGGYTF. The CDR3 nucleotides are TGTGCCAGCGGTGGGGACAGGGACGGTGGCTACACCTTC.